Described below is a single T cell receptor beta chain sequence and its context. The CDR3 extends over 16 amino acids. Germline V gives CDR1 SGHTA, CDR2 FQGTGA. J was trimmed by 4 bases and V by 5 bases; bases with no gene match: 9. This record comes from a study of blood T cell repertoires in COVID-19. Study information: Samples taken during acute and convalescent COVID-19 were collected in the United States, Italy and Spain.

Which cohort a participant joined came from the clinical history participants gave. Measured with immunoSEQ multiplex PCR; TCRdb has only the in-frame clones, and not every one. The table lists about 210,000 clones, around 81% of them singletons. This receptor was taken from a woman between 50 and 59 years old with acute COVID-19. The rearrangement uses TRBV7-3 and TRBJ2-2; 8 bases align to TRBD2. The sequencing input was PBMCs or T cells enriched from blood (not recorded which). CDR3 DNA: TGTGCCAGCAGCCCCGTGGGGACTAGAGGCACCGGGGAGCTGTTTTTT. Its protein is CASSPVGTRGTGELFF.